The 17 T cell receptor beta chains in this list originate from one sample, sequenced in a study of beta chain features in type 1 diabetes. Expressed TCRB transcripts were sequenced, since all the RNA that had been isolated was reverse transcribed. Libraries were prepared by immunoSEQ multiplex PCR; TCRdb keeps only in-frame clonotypes and omits some of them. The data contain fewer than 65,000 clones, over 50% of them singletons. Input material: Tregs from blood. The receptors shown here come from a woman aged 18 to 35 in good health.

The chain carries TRBV11-2 and TRBJ2-7; 7 positions match TRBD2. V lost 3 bases and J lost 2; bases outside the gene matches: 4. The CDR3 contains 14 residues. Germline loops: CDR1 SGHAT, CDR2 FQNNGV. Here the CDR3 reads CASSFLSGTYEQYF. CDR3 DNA sequence: TGTGCCAGCAGCTTCCTAAGCGGGACCTACGAGCAGTACTTC.

This chain links TRBV5-1 with TRBJ2-5, with TRBD1 as a possible D gene (6 bases). The ends were cut back, 4 bases at V and 5 bases at J, with 15 bases in the middle. Germline V gene lookup returns CDR1 SGHRS and CDR2 YFSETQ. CDR3 length: 14 residues. The CDR3 spells CASSGQWGSETQYF. Written as DNA, the CDR3 is TGCGCCAGCAGCGGACAGTGGGGTTCGGAGACCCAGTACTTC.

The V and J genes are TRBV9 and TRBJ2-5, with TRBD2 matching over 7 bases. The V gene end was trimmed by 0 bases and the J gene end by 1 base; junction bases not matched to a gene: 3. The CDR3 runs 15 residues. Germline values: CDR1 SGDLS, CDR2 YYNGEE. CDR3 in DNA: TGTGCCAGCAGCGTAGCGCTAGCGGCCCAAGAGACCCAGTACTTC. Amino acid sequence: CASSVALAAQETQYF.

This clone has a single count. The V and J genes are TRBV7-8 and TRBJ2-7; 10 bases match TRBD1. This CDR3 spans 14 amino acids. Trimming removed 1 base from V and 6 bases from J; junction bases left unmatched: 3. Per the germline V gene, CDR1 is SGHVS and CDR2 is FQNEAQ. The CDR3 reads CASSLGRTGGEQYF. DNA for the CDR3: TGTGCCAGCAGCTTAGGTAGGACAGGGGGCGAGCAGTACTTC.

The J gene is TRBJ2-7, the V gene TRBV9; maybe TRBD1 (5 bases). Per the germline V gene, CDR1 is SGDLS and CDR2 is YYNGEE. The CDR3 is 15 residues long. V was clipped by 1 base and J by 3 bases, with 14 bases between them. The CDR3, as DNA: TGTGCCAGCAGCGTAACGAAGGGGCCCTACTACGAGCAGTACTTC. Translating gives CASSVTKGPYYEQYF.

In its sample, this clone was seen a few times. The J gene is TRBJ2-7, the V gene TRBV6-5; D may be TRBD2 (6 bases). Germline V gene lookup returns CDR1 MNHEY and CDR2 SVGAGI. This CDR3 is built from 14 residues. V lost 0 bases and J 3 bases, leaving 9 bases between the germline ends. The CDR3 region is CASSYSGGDYEQYF. The CDR3 DNA reads TGTGCCAGCAGTTACTCCGGGGGTGACTACGAGCAGTACTTC.

The gene calls are TRBV6-5 and TRBJ2-7; TRBD2 matches at 7 bases. CDR3 length equals 15 residues. V shed 6 bases, J shed 4 bases, and the junction held 12 bases outside the gene matches. In germline, CDR1 is MNHEY, CDR2 SVGAGI. CDR3 amino acids: CASSPLTGGLYEQYF. As DNA, the CDR3 is TGTGCCAGCAGCCCCTTGACGGGAGGATTGTACGAGCAGTACTTC.

The gene calls are TRBV4-3 and TRBJ1-4; tentative D call: TRBD1 (5 bases). CDR1 LGHNA and CDR2 YSLEER come from the germline V gene. The CDR3 loop spans 15 amino acids. The V end lost 0 bases, the J end lost 7 bases, and 12 bases lay between the germline ends. The CDR3: CASSQEPGIGEKLFF. CDR3 nucleotide sequence: TGCGCCAGCAGCCAAGAACCAGGGATCGGTGAAAAACTGTTTTTT.

This chain connects TRBV7-2 to TRBJ2-1; 9 bases map to TRBD2. The ends lost 5 bases at V and 6 bases at J; junction bases unmatched: 8. Germline assignment: CDR1 SGHTA and CDR2 FQGNSA. This CDR3 is built from 15 residues. The CDR3: CASSALSGSRNEQFF. The CDR3 region has the DNA TGTGCCAGCAGCGCCCTTAGCGGGAGTCGCAATGAGCAGTTCTTC.

This chain uses TRBV5-4 with TRBJ1-2; D ambiguous. CDR3 length equals 14 residues. The V gene's germline CDR1 is SGHNT and CDR2 YYREEE (reference sequence). The ends were cut back, 0 bases at V and 8 bases at J, with 14 bases in the middle. This chain's CDR3 is CASSLGAGARGYTF. CDR3 nucleotides: TGTGCCAGCAGCTTGGGGGCAGGTGCGAGAGGCTACACCTTC.

V gene TRBV7-8 combines with J gene TRBJ1-1; D uncertain. This CDR3 contains 13 residues. From germline, CDR1 is SGHVS and CDR2 FQNEAQ. V dropped 5 bases and J dropped 4 bases, with 11 bases sitting between them. The CDR3 coding sequence is TGTGCCAGCAGCCCTGACTGGAGCACTGAAGCTTTCTTT. It translates to CASSPDWSTEAFF.

The chain is built from TRBV10-3 and TRBJ2-7, with TRBD2 identical over 12 bases. Germline CDR1 ENHRY, CDR2 SYGVKD. The CDR3 length is 12 residues. After removal of 6 bases from V and 6 bases from J, the junction contained 0 bases not matched to a gene. The CDR3 nucleotides are TGTGCCATCAGGACTAGCGGGGGCGAGCAGTACTTC. This gives the protein CAIRTSGGEQYF.

The chain links TRBV6-5 to TRBJ2-7, with D possibly matching TRBD2 (5 bases). This CDR3 has 15 residues. The ends were cut back, 8 bases at V and 0 bases at J, with 17 bases in the middle. CDR1 is MNHEY, CDR2 SVGAGI, per germline. This CDR3 reads CASRGGGESSYEQYF. The DNA of the CDR3 is TGTGCCAGCCGAGGCGGAGGAGAAAGCTCCTACGAGCAGTACTTC.

In its sample, this clone was seen once. The V call is TRBV2, the J call TRBJ2-1; TRBD2 agrees at 8 bases. CDR1 is SNHLY, CDR2 FYNNEI, per germline. V shed 6 bases and J 9 bases; nucleotides not matched to a gene: 10. CDR3 size: 14 residues. CDR3 in DNA: TGTGCCAGCAGGCTGAGCGGGAGATTGAGTGAGCAGTTCTTC. It encodes CASRLSGRLSEQFF.

This rearrangement joins TRBV7-9 to TRBJ2-7, with D possibly matching TRBD2 (6 bases). Germline assignment: CDR1 SEHNR and CDR2 FQNEAQ (reference sequence). V lost 5 bases, J lost 0 bases, and 17 bases lay in between. This CDR3 comprises 16 residues. CDR3 region: CASSPGRDNPSYEQYF. In DNA form, the CDR3 reads TGTGCCAGCAGCCCGGGGCGGGATAATCCCTCCTACGAGCAGTACTTC.

J is TRBJ2-5 and V is TRBV2; maybe TRBD1 (6 bases). CDR3 size: 14 residues. Germline V gene sequence: CDR1 SNHLY, CDR2 FYNNEI. V was pared by 8 bases and J by 3 bases, with 16 bases between. The CDR3 region has the DNA TGTGCCAGCCGGTCCGGGACACTCGAAGAGACCCAGTACTTC. Translated, it gives CASRSGTLEETQYF.

The chain couples TRBV6-6 to TRBJ2-7; D possibly corresponds to TRBD1 (6 bases). Germline CDR1 is MNHNY and CDR2 is SVGAGI (reference sequence). The CDR3 length is 14 residues. V lost 1 base and J lost 6, with 13 bases in between. The CDR3 nucleotides read TGTGCCAGCAGTTACTTGGGACAACTCGGCGAGCAGTACTTC. Amino acid sequence: CASSYLGQLGEQYF.